This TCR beta chain was identified in a study of shared clonotypes between healthy human individuals (dated by TCRdb to 2018 to 2020). For context, the study as a whole: Three men and two women, aged 18 to 49 years, made up the cohort. The study deeply sequenced blood TCR repertoires of five healthy adults to estimate repertoire size and the extent of clonotype sharing between individuals. For each donor, three plates each were used for CD4 naive and CD4 memory, two plates were used for CD8 naive, and one plate was used for CD8 memory. To increase sequencing depth and limit assay-specific biases, TCR repertoire library preparation and sequencing were carried out by different laboratories using diverse techniques. Leukapheresis yielded between about 0.8 and 8.9 billion PBMCs per donor.

From its cysteine to its phenylalanine, the CDR3 spans 14 amino acids. The CDR3 DNA has 42 bases and is translated from base 1. CDR1 MNHNY and CDR2 SVGAGI were looked up in the germline V gene (reference sequence). V lost 0 bases and J lost 1 base; the stretch between them is 7 bases long. Note on this clone: Its antigen has not been determined. Qualities for individual bases were not recorded, and no much larger clone is one base off.

The donors were healthy, HIV-negative adults with no recently reported acute infections or vaccinations. Every donor was a Caucasian adult living in Nashville, Tennessee, USA. CD4+ T cells were enriched through magnetic negative selection, after which naive cells were positively selected on CD45RA and the remaining negative fraction served as the memory subset. Blood was collected by leukapheresis, and PBMCs were isolated by Ficoll-Histopaque density gradient centrifugation and then cryopreserved in liquid nitrogen vapor phase. Analytical flow cytometry was used to check the purity and quantity of every magnetically sorted T cell population. Each sorted fraction had its genomic DNA isolated and then quantified by UV absorbance on a Nanodrop 2000c. Using the deep immunoSEQ assay, multiplex PCR amplified TCR CDR3 regions from genomic DNA. For each cell subset, the extracted genomic DNA was distributed evenly across all wells of several immunoSEQ 96-well plates, and each plate served as one replicate. For sorted subsets, about 210 ng of genomic DNA, equivalent to 25,000 to 35,000 T cell genomes, went into each replicate PCR. Purified libraries were measured with a Qubit 3.0 fluorometer, size-checked on a Bioanalyzer 2100, and measured again with the KAPA Library Quantification kit. A separate single-read 150-cycle Illumina NextSeq 550 flow cell was used to sequence each immunoSEQ 96-well plate. In the authors' own workflow: Because only junctional sequences without quality scores were contained in the immunoSEQ output, filtering matching that applied to full-length reads could not be performed. To assign V/J genes and CDR3, sequences were annotated against IMGT germline references using PyIR, a Python wrapper for IgBLAST v1.9. Reads were filtered out if the reads had weak V/J assignments (E-value above 1e-6), no CDR3, stop codons, out-of-frame junctions, or ambiguous translated residues. V3J clonotypes were defined by identical inferred V gene, J gene, and CDR3 amino acid sequence. To compute the percentage overlap between repertoires, the number of shared unique clonotypes was divided by the size of the smaller repertoire. RTK rarefaction, the Chao1 estimator, and Recon v2.1 estimates of unobserved clonotypes were used to assess repertoire richness. OLGA was used to compute generation probabilities for all TCRbeta clonotypes that the gDNA method yielded from a handful of donors. Entries here come from immuneACCESS through TCRdb and include only in-frame sequences with V and J called. Some clones fail to appear in such tables; in the studies checked, an unresolved V gene covers under half of the shortfall, and the cause of the remainder is unknown. The V and J calls and clone size were taken over from that table, and D and trimming were inferred from the DNA. This sample lists 2 million to 2.5 million clones; 90% to 95% were detected once. About 0.41% of the sample is in the top ten clones.

Overall study outcomes, separate from this receptor: Sampling was restricted to blood, and TCR repertoires in tissues likely differ from the TCR repertoires found in blood. Across several donors, around 5.4% of naive CD4, roughly 3.4% of naive CD8, 2.3% of memory CD4, and under 0.45% of memory CD8 clonotypes were shared. Even with the large sequencing depth, rarefaction of the sorted-subset datasets indicated that sequencing was incomplete. Compared with non-shared clonotypes, clonotypes shared by all four sorted-subset donors had higher generation probabilities. Naive subsets generally had larger estimated clonotype richness than memory subsets. Based on pairwise subsampling, the degree of clonotype sharing among donors was expected to be affected by sequencing depth. Because the study included only a small number of donors, the genetic and exposure-history diversity represented was limited.

The sequence is built from TRBV6-6 and TRBJ2-7, with the D gene too uncertain to name. This receptor was identified in a man aged 18 to 35 in good health. Some clones in this sample may be carry-over from other donors' samples. The specimen sequenced was naive CD4+ T cells from PBMCs. The meaning of the sample's cell subset or site label: CD45RA+ positively selected. The CDR3 region: CASSYSMLSYEQYF. The DNA sequence is given as TGTGCCAGCAGTTACTCGATGTTGTCCTACGAGCAGTACTTC.